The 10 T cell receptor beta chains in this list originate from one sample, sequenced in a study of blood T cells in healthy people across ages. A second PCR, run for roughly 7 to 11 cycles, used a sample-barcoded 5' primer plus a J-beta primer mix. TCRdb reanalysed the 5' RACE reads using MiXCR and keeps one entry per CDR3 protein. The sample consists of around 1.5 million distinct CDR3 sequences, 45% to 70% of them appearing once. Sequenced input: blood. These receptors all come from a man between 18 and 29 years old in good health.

The CDR3 is CASSLGIRGYTF. The DNA for the CDR3 is TGTGCCAGCAGTTTAGGTATCCGTGGCTACACCTTC. The chain is built from TRBV28 and TRBJ1-2; D unclear. The CDR3 is 12 residues long. The V end lost 2 bases, the J end lost 7 bases, and 8 bases lay between the germline ends. In germline, CDR1 is MDHEN, CDR2 SYDVKM.

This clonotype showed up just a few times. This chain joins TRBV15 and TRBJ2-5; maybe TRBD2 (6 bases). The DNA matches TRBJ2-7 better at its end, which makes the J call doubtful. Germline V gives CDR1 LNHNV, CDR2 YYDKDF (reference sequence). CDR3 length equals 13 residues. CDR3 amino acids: CATSRDPGDEQYF. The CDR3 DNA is TGTGCCACCAGCAGAGATCCGGGAGACGAGCAGTACTTC.

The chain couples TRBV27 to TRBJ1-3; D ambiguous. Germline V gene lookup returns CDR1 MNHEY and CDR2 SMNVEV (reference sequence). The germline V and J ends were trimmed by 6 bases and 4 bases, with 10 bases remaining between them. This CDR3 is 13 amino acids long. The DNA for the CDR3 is TGTGCCAGCAGCCGAGCGTCGGGAAACACCATATATTTT. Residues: CASSRASGNTIYF.

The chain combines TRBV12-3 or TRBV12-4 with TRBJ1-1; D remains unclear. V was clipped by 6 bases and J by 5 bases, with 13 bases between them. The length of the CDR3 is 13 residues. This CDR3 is CASRETVGTEAFF. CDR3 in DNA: TGTGCCAGCAGAGAAACCGTGGGAACTGAAGCTTTCTTT.

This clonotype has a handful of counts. As DNA, the CDR3 is TGCAGCGTTGAAAGCGGGAGGGCCTATGAGACCCAGTACTTC. Translated: CSVESGRAYETQYF. The chain carries TRBV29-1 and TRBJ2-7; TRBD2 matches at 10 bases. The DNA matches TRBJ2-5 better at its end, which makes the J call doubtful. The V gene's germline CDR1 is SQVTM and CDR2 ANQGSEA. This CDR3 has 14 amino acids.

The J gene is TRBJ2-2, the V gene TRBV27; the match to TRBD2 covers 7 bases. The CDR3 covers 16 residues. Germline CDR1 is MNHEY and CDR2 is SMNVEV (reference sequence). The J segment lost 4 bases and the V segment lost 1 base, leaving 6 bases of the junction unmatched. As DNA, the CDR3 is TGTGCCAGCAGTTTATATCGCGGGGGTGGCACCGGGGAGCTGTTTTTT. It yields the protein CASSLYRGGGTGELFF.

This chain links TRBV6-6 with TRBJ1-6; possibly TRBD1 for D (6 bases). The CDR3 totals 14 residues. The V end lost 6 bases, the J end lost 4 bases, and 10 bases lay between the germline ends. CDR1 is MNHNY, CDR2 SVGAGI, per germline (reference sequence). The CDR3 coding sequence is TGTGCCAGCAGCCGGACAGATTATAATTCACCCCTCCACTTT. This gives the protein CASSRTDYNSPLHF.

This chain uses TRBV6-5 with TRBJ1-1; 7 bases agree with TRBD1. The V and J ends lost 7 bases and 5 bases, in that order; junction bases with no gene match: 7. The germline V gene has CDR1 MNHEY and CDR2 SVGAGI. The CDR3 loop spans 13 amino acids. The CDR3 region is CASIDRAGTEAFF. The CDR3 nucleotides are TGTGCCAGCATCGACAGGGCGGGGACTGAAGCTTTCTTT.

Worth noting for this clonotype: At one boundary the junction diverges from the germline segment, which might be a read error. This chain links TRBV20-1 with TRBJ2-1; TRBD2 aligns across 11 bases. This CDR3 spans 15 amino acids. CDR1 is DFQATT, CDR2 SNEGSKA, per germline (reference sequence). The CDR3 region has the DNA TGCAGTGCTAGAAATAGCGGGAGGGCCTACAACGAGCAGTTCTTC. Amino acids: CSARNSGRAYNEQFF.

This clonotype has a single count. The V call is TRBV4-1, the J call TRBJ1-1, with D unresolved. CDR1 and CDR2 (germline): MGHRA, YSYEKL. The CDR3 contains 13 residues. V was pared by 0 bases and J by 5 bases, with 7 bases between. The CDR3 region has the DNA TGCGCCAGCAGCCAAGATCATTGGACTGAAGCTTTCTTT. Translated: CASSQDHWTEAFF.